Reported below is one T cell receptor (beta chain). Its antigen is not known. The data stem from a study of long-term antiretroviral therapy in people with HIV. For the study at large: It was about a decade after the earliest samples that the 2015 immediate-ART recommendation appeared. Whole-study findings and limits: Absence of data on ART adherence, viral resistance or therapy changes was noted.

CDR3 size: 11 residues. Germline CDR1 and CDR2: SNHLY and FYNNEI. V lost 7 bases, J lost 1 base, and 4 bases lay in between. Each contributor possessed a minimum of one pre-ART and a minimum of two post-ART PBMC samples. Amounts of roughly 0.85-10 million cryopreserved PBMC were held in the samples before DNA extraction. Researchers report immunoSEQ v3.0 was run at survey level. Profiled with immunoSEQ multiplex PCR; TCRdb holds only in-frame clones, not every one. The data contain fewer than 30,000 clones, around 84% of them seen just once; the ten biggest clones take up about 5%. This TCR was recovered from a woman aged 25 to 39 with HIV. Sequencing used unsorted PBMCs, obtained 0.8 years after starting antiretroviral therapy. The rearrangement uses TRBV2 and TRBJ1-1; D unclear. In DNA form, the CDR3 reads TGTGCCAGCATGAGGAACACTGAAGCTTTCTTT. Translating gives CASMRNTEAFF. The full variable domain, completed using reference TRBV2 and TRBJ1-1, is EPEVTQTPSHQVTQMGQEVILRCVPISNHLYFYWYRQILGQKVEFLVSFYNNEISEKSEIFDDQFSVERPDGSNFTLKIRSTKLEDSAMYFCASMRNTEAFFGQGTRLTVV.